This TCR beta chain was captured in a study of blood T cell repertoires in COVID-19. Study at large: PBMCs, B-cell-depleted T cells, or T cells were the source of the cDNA or gDNA that made up the material.

Per the original data handling: It was from reference gene primer amplification that nucleated cell counts were estimated. Sequenced by immunoSEQ multiplex PCR; TCRdb stores in-frame clones only, minus some. V and J calls and clone size come straight from that table; D and trimming were deduced from the DNA. Of roughly 130,000 clones listed, about 89% are singletons. The V and J ends lost 0 bases and 3 bases respectively, with 13 bases between them. The germline V gene has CDR1 SGHRS and CDR2 YFSETQ. CDR3 size: 16 residues. Sample: peripheral blood. The source of this sequence is a woman aged 55-69 years with acute or convalescent COVID-19. V usage is TRBV5-1 and J usage is TRBJ2-1; perhaps TRBD2 as D (6 bases). CDR3 amino acids: CASSLEAARGYNEQFF. CDR3 nucleotides: TGCGCCAGCAGCTTGGAGGCCGCGCGGGGCTACAATGAGCAGTTCTTC.